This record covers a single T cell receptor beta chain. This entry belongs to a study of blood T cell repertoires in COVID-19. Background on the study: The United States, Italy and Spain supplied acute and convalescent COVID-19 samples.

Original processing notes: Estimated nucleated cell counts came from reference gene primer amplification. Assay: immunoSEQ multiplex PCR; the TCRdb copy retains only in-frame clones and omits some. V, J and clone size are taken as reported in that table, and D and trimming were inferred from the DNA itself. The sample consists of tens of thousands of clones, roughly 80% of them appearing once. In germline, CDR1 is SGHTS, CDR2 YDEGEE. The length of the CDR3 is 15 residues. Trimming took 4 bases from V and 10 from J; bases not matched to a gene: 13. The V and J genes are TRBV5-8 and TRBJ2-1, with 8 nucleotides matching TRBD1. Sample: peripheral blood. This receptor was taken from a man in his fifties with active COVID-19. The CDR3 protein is CASSPRAQGAREQFF. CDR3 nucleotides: TGTGCCAGCAGCCCGAGGGCGCAGGGGGCAAGGGAGCAGTTCTTC.